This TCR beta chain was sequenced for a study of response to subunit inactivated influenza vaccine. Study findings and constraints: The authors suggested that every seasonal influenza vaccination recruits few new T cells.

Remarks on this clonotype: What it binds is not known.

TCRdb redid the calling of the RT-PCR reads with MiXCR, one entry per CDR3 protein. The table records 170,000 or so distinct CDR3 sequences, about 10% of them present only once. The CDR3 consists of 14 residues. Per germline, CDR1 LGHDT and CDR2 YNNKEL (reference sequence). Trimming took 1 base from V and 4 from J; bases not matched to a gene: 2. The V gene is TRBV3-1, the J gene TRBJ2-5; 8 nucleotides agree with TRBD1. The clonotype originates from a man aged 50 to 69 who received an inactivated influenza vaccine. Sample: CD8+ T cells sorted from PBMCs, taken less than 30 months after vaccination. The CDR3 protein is CASSQAGGVETQYF. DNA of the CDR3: TGTGCCAGCAGCCAAGCAGGGGGCGTAGAGACCCAGTACTTC.